Here is one TCR beta chain with its context. Antigen: not known. This sample was taken from a study of PD-L1 blockade in urothelial cancer. Study-level findings and limits: Pretreatment peripheral blood TCR clonality that fell below the median predicted better survival among the patients studied.

Assay used: immunoSEQ multiplex PCR; TCRdb lists only in-frame clones, some missing. The sample has around 50,000 clones; approximately 85% are singletons. Time point meaning: peripheral blood 6 weeks after treatment start. Patients were living with locally advanced or metastatic urothelial carcinoma. This specimen was PBMCs, taken around atezolizumab (anti-PD-L1) treatment. This receptor was obtained from a man aged 50 to 60 with urothelial cancer.

Here the CDR3 reads CASSSRTGEAFF. DNA of the CDR3: TGTGCCAGCAGTTCCCGTACGGGTGAAGCTTTCTTT. This chain links TRBV6-1 with TRBJ1-1; no clear D. Per the germline V gene, CDR1 is MNHNS and CDR2 is SASEGT. The CDR3 totals 12 residues. The V end lost 5 bases, the J end lost 7 bases, and 11 bases lay between the germline ends.